This T cell receptor beta chain was identified in a study of Graves' ophthalmopathy and Graves' hyperthyroidism. Study outcomes and limitations: Among expanded thyroid clonotypes above 0.001 frequency, most also occurred in blood.

A roughly 9.1 ml volume of fresh peripheral blood provided the PBMCs. CDR1 and CDR2 from the germline V gene are MNHNY and SVGAGI (reference sequence). The CDR3 consists of 11 residues. Trimming removed 4 bases from V and 13 bases from J, with 10 bases in between. TCR beta CDR3 regions were amplified from RNA transcripts. HTBI-primed first-round RT-PCR preceded second-round multiplex PCR. TCRdb reprocessed the multiplex PCR reads with MiXCR, giving one entry per CDR3 protein. The repertoire consists of about 700,000 distinct CDR3 sequences, with roughly 40% occurring once and the leading ten covering 35% to 55%. Regarding this clonotype: Its antigen is undetermined.

The sequence was collected from an adult man with Graves' ophthalmopathy. The sequencing sample was made of peripheral blood. The J gene is TRBJ1-4, the V gene TRBV6-6, with D possibly TRBD1 on 5 matching bases. The CDR3 nucleotides are TGTGCCAGCAGTTTGCAAAGGGGACTGTTTTTT. Translated, it gives CASSLQRGLFF.